Following are 3 T cell receptor beta chains from one sample sequenced in a study of vaccination and CD4 T cells after COVID-19. The Oncomine TCR Beta short-read assay sequenced DNA from cultured CD4+ T cells. TCRdb ran MiXCR on the PCR reads and lists one entry per CDR3 protein. The sample lists fewer than 15,000 distinct CDR3 sequences, 30% to 40% seen once, with 34% in the top ten. No antigen has been identified for these receptors. Sample treatment: roughly ten-day PBMC culture with coronavirus spike peptide pools or control peptides (ViraFEST assay). The sequencing used CD4+ T cells from blood, cultured in vitro, collected before SARS-CoV-2 vaccination. These receptors were obtained from a human donor who received a COVID-19 vaccine.

The rearrangement joins TRBV20-1 to TRBJ2-7; D is perhaps TRBD1 or TRBD2 (6 bases each). Germline lookup yields CDR1 DFQATT and CDR2 SNEGSKA (reference sequence). V was cut by 2 bases and J by 1 base, with 15 bases left in between. This CDR3 contains 15 residues. CDR3 amino acids: CSARMGGLASYEQYF. In DNA, the CDR3 is TGCAGTGCTAGAATGGGGGGCTTGGCATCCTACGAGCAGTACTTC.

This clonotype appeared a few times. The gene calls are TRBV30 and TRBJ2-7; tentatively, D is TRBD1 (6 bases). CDR3 length: 14 amino acids. Trimming stripped 4 bases from V and 4 bases from J, with 17 bases between. The germline V gene encodes CDR1 GTSNPN and CDR2 SVGIG (reference sequence). The CDR3 loop reads CAWKQGLAVYEQYF. The DNA of the CDR3 is TGTGCCTGGAAACAGGGCCTTGCCGTATACGAGCAGTACTTC.

The rearrangement links TRBV20-1 to TRBJ2-1; D uncertain. V lost 3 bases and J lost 6, with 9 bases in between. This CDR3 has 12 amino acids. CDR1 is DFQATT and CDR2 is SNEGSKA in the germline V gene (reference sequence). The CDR3 protein is CSASPKGNEQFF. CDR3 DNA sequence: TGCAGTGCTAGTCCCAAGGGCAATGAGCAGTTCTTC.